This TCR beta chain was observed in a study of T cell responses to AZD1222 COVID-19 vaccine. General study findings and limits: The study sampled repertoires only after the peak T cell response. Regions 160-218 and 743-854 dominated among vaccine-associated CD4 TCRs spanning spike.

Losses at the gene ends were 1 base for V and 6 bases for J; bases not matched to a gene: 1. The CDR3 runs 13 residues. Germline loops: CDR1 MRHNA, CDR2 SNTAGT. Notes on this clone: Antigen: not known.

Some clones are missing from TCRdb's copy, which holds only in-frame ones; the method was immunoSEQ multiplex PCR. The table records under 70,000 clones, 75% to 90% of them present only once. Sample: peripheral blood, taken on day 0 of AZD1222 vaccination. This TCR was sampled from an adult in good health. The gene calls are TRBV6-4 and TRBJ1-2, with TRBD1 matching over 8 bases. The CDR3 sequence is CASSDLTGDGYTF. CDR3 nucleotides: TGTGCCAGCAGTGACTTGACAGGGGATGGCTACACCTTC.